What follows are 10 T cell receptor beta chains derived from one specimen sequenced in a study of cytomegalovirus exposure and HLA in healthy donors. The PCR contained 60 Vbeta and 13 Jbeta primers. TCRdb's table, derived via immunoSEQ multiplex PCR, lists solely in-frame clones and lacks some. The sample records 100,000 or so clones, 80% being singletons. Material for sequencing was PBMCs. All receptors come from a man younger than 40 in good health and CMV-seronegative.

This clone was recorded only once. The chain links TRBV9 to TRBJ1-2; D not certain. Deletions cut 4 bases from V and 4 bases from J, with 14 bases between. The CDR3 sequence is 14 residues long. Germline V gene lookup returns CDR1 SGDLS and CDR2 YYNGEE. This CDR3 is CASSLASISYGYTF. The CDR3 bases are TGTGCCAGCAGCTTAGCGAGTATTAGCTATGGCTACACCTTC.

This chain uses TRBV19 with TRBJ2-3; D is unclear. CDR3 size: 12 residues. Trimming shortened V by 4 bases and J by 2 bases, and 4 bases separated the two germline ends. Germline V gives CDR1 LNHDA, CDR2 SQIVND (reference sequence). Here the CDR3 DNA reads TGTGCCAGTAGTACTTACACAGATACGCAGTATTTT. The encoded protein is CASSTYTDTQYF.

Here the CDR3 DNA reads TGTGCCAGCAGCTTGGCGAGCGGGATTGCCGGCGGGGAGCTGTTTTTT. Encoded protein: CASSLASGIAGGELFF. The rearrangement joins TRBV5-4 to TRBJ2-2; 7 bases are a match to TRBD2. Germline V lookup: CDR1 SGHNT, CDR2 YYREEE (reference sequence). The CDR3 extends over 16 amino acids. V was pared by 0 bases and J by 7 bases, with 9 bases of the junction left unmatched.

DNA of the CDR3: TGTGCCAGCAGCTTATCTCCGGCTGGAAACACCATATATTTT. Protein product: CASSLSPAGNTIYF. The rearrangement links TRBV7-8 to TRBJ1-3; D remains ambiguous. The CDR3 covers 14 residues. Deletions cut 2 bases from V and 2 bases from J, with 7 bases between. CDR1 is SGHVS and CDR2 is FQNEAQ in the germline V gene.

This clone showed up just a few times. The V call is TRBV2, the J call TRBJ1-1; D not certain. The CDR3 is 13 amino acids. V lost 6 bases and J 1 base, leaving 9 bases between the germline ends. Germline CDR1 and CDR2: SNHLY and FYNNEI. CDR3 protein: CASRLRANTEAFF. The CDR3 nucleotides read TGTGCCAGCAGGTTAAGAGCGAACACTGAAGCTTTCTTT.

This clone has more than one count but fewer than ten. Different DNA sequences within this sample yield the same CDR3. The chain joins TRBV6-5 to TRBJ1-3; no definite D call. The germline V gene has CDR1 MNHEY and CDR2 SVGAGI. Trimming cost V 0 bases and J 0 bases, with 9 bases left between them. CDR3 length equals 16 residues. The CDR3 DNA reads TGTGCCAGCAGTTACTCGAGGGTTAGCTCTGGAAACACCATATATTTT. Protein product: CASSYSRVSSGNTIYF.

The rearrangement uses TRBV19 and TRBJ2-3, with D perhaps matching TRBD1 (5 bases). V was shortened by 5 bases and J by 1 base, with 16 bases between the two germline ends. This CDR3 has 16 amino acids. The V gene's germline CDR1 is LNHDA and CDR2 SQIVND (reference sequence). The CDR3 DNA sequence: TGTGCCAGTAGTTTAACCACAGGAAGGGGCACAGATACGCAGTATTTT. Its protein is CASSLTTGRGTDTQYF.

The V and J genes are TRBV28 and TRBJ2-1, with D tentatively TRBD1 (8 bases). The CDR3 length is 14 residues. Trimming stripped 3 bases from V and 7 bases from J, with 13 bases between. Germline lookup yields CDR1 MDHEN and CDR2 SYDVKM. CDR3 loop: CASSLIQGGNEQFF. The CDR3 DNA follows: TGTGCCAGCAGTTTGATACAGGGGGGGAATGAGCAGTTCTTC.

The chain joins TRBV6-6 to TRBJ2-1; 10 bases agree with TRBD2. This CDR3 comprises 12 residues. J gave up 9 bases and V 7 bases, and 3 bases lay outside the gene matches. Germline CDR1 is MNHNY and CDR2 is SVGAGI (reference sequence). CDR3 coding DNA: TGTGCCAGCACCAGCGGGGGGGGTGAGCAGTTCTTC. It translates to CASTSGGGEQFF.

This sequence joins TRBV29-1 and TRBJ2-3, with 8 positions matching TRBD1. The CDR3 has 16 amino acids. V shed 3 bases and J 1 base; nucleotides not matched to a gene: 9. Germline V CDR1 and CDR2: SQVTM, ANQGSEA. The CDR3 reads CSVERVVGQGTDTQYF. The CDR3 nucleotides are TGCAGCGTTGAGAGGGTTGTGGGACAGGGCACAGATACGCAGTATTTT.